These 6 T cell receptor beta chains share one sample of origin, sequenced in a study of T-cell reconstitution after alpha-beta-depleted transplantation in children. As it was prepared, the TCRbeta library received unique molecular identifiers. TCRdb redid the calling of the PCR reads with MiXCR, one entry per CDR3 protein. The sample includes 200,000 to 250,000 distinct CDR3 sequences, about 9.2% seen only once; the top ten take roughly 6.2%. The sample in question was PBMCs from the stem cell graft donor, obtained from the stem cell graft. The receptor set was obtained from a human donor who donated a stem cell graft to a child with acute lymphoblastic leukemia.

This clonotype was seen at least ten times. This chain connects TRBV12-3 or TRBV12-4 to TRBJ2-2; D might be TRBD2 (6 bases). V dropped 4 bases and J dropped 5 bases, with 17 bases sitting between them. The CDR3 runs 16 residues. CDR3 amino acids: CASSSPVTRGTGELFF. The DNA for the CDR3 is TGTGCCAGCAGTTCCCCAGTGACTAGAGGGACCGGGGAGCTGTTTTTT.

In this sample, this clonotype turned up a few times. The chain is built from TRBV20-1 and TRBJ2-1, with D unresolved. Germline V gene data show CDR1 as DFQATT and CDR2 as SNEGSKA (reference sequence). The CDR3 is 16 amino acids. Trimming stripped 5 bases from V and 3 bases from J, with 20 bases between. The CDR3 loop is CSAPLFGPVRYNEQFF. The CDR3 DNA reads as TGCAGTGCTCCCCTGTTTGGACCCGTGCGCTACAATGAGCAGTTCTTC.

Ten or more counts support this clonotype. In nucleotides, the CDR3 is TGTGCCAGCAGCTTAGCCACCGGGTCCTTAGCTACGCAGTATTTT. Translated: CASSLATGSLATQYF. The chain is built from TRBV7-6 and TRBJ2-3; D remains unclear. The V end was cut by 0 bases, the J end by 8 bases, with 15 bases between. The germline gives CDR1 SGHVS, CDR2 FNYEAQ. The CDR3 covers 15 residues. Using reference TRBV7-6 and TRBJ2-3 for the parts outside the CDR3, the full variable domain is GAGVSQSPRYKVTKRGQDVALRCDPISGHVSLYWYRQALGQGPEFLTYFNYEAQQDKSGLPNDRFSAERPEGSISTLTIQRTEQRDSAMYRCASSLATGSLATQYFGPGTRLTVL.

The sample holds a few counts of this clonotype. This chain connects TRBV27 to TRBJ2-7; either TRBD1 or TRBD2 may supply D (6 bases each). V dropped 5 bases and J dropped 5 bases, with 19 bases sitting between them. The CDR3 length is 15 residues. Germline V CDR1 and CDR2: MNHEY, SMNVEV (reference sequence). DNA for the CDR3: TGTGCCAGCAGTCCTCCCCTTGGGGGGCTCGACGAGCAGTACTTC. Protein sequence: CASSPPLGGLDEQYF.

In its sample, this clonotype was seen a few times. Written as DNA, the CDR3 is TGTGCCAGCAGCGTAGGGCCAGGGGACTCTATGCTCCAAGAGACCCAGTACTTC. Translating gives CASSVGPGDSMLQETQYF. V and J are TRBV9 and TRBJ2-5; D is perhaps TRBD1 or TRBD2 (6 bases each). Trimming stripped 0 bases from V and 1 base from J, with 19 bases between. CDR3 length: 18 residues. The germline CDR1 and CDR2 sequences are SGDLS and YYNGEE.

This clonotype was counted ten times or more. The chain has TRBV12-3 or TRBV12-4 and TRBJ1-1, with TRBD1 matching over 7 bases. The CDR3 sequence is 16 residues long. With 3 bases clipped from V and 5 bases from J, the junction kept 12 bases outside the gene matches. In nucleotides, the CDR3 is TGTGCCAGCAGTTTGTCTCATAACAGGGGAAGAACTGAAGCTTTCTTT. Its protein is CASSLSHNRGRTEAFF.